This section outlines one TCR beta chain sequence together with its context. This receptor's antigen is unknown. Per-nucleotide qualities are absent, and no much larger clonotype sits a single base away. These data originate in a study of CD8 T cells in ankylosing spondylitis (dated by TCRdb to about 2017). Turning to the overall study: T cell receptor beta repertoires were profiled in healthy donors and ankylosing spondylitis patients so that disease-linked TCR variants could be found. Peripheral blood samples were taken, and synovial fluid was additionally collected from ankylosing spondylitis patients. The full study cohort was made up of 25 ankylosing spondylitis patients and fewer than 120 healthy donors.

Study-level results and caveats: The disease-linked clones had a CD8+ phenotype and were found at relatively low frequencies in peripheral blood. The disease-linked clones were reported as significantly enriched in matched synovial fluid samples from ankylosing spondylitis patients. Some of the motif variants had been reported before in the synovial fluid and blood of reactive arthritis patients, a finding that suggests common disease-initiation mechanisms. Blood from ankylosing spondylitis patients appeared to be characterized by a TCR beta motif made up of about 8 highly homologous amino acid variants.

Sequencer: Illumina HiSeq 2500. Quantitative 5'-RACE with molecular barcodes was the method used to prepare the TCR beta libraries. On the study's bioinformatics: A new computational method, built on a probabilistic model of VDJ rearrangement, was used to identify disease-linked TCR variants. The public reads were reanalyzed by TCRdb: fastp trimming at Q25, MiXCR alignment, in-frame beta chains only. Rows matching on CDR3 protein sequence are summarized as one entry with the most common DNA and genes. For this entry, the V and J calls and clone size follow TCRdb and not the study's own pipeline. The sample table lists 300,000 to 350,000 distinct CDR3 sequences, approximately 15% of them with a count of one. The ten largest account for 0.85% to 1.4% of the sample. The germline V gene (reference sequence) yields DFQATT for CDR1 and SNEGSKA for CDR2. Measured from the cysteine to the phenylalanine, the CDR3 is 15 residues long. Of all the DNA, just the CDR3 is kept, 45 bases in frame from base 1. V ends up 1 base short and J 2 bases short, with an unmatched junction base count of 8.

The chain employs TRBV20-1 and TRBJ2-7, and TRBD2 matches 7 of the central bases. The sample was blood, either unsorted or a sorted T cell fraction (not recorded which). The source is a male donor with ankylosing spondylitis or in good health (not recorded which). The CDR3 region: CSARAPRGRAYEQYF. The nucleotide sequence is TGCAGTGCTAGAGCGCCTCGGGGGAGGGCCTACGAGCAGTACTTC.